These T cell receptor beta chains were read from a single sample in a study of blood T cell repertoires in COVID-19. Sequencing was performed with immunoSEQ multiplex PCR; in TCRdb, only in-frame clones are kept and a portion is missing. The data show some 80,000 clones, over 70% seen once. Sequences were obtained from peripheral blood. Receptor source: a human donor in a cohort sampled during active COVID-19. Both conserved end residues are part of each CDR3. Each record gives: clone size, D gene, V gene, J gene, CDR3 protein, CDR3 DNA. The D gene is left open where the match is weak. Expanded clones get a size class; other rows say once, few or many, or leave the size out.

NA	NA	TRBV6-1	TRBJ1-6	CASSETTGPFNSPLHF	TGTGCCAGCAGTGAAACCACAGGACCGTTCAATTCACCCCTCCACTTT
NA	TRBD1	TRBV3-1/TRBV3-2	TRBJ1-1	CASSQDIIRDRGSLNTEAFF	TGTGCCAGCAGCCAAGATATTATCCGGGACAGGGGTTCCCTGAACACTGAAGCTTTCTTT
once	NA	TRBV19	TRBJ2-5	CASRPTGTAVSRETQYF	TGTGCCAGTAGGCCTACCGGGACTGCCGTATCAAGGGAGACCCAGTACTTC
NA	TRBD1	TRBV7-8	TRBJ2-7	CASRMDRDRPYEQYF	TGTGCCAGCAGGATGGACAGGGACCGACCCTACGAGCAGTACTTC
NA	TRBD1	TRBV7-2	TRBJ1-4	CASSPVRTGFEKLFF	TGTGCCAGCAGCCCAGTACGGACAGGGTTTGAAAAACTGTTTTTT
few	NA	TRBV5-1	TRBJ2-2	CASSLGQAGELFF	TGCGCCAGCAGCTTGGGGCAAGCCGGGGAGCTGTTTTTT
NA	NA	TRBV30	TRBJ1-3	CAWEETGFGNTIYF	TGTGCCTGGGAGGAAACAGGGTTTGGAAACACCATATATTTT
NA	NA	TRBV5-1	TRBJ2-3	CASSQDSSTDTQYF	TGCGCCAGCAGCCAGGACTCTAGCACAGATACGCAGTATTTT
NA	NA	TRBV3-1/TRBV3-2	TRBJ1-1	CASSQNGGNMNTEAFF	TGTGCCAGCAGCCAGAATGGGGGCAACATGAACACTGAAGCTTTCTTT
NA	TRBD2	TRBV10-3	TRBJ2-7	CAINRDGGLAGAYEQYF	TGTGCCATCAACCGGGACGGAGGACTAGCGGGTGCCTACGAGCAGTACTTC
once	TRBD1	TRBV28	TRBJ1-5	CASRGTRQGMSNQPQHF	TGTGCCAGCAGGGGAACACGACAGGGTATGAGCAATCAGCCCCAGCATTTT
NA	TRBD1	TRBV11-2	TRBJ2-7	CASSQQGSMRYEQYF	TGTGCCAGCAGCCAACAGGGGAGCATGCGCTACGAGCAGTACTTC
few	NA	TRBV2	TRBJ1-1	CASSSQGTEAFF	TGTGCCAGCAGTTCCCAGGGAACTGAAGCTTTCTTT
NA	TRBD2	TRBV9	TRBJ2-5	CASSRGLAGGNQETQYF	TGTGCCAGCAGCCGCGGACTAGCGGGGGGCAACCAAGAGACCCAGTACTTC
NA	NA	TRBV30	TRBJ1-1	CALRRTNTEAFF	TGTGCCCTGCGACGGACTAACACTGAAGCTTTCTTT
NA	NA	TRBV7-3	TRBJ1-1	CASSFSEGTEAFF	TGTGCCAGCAGCTTCTCTGAGGGCACTGAAGCTTTCTTT
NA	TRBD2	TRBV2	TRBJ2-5	CLHPGLIETQYF	TGTCTCCACCCGGGACTAATCGAGACCCAGTACTTC
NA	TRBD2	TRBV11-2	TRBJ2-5	CASSSLSLAGGEETQYF	TGTGCCAGCAGCTCTTTATCACTAGCGGGGGGAGAAGAGACCCAGTACTTC
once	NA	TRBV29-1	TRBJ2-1	CSADTRSGNEQFF	TGCAGCGCCGACACCCGAAGCGGCAATGAGCAGTTCTTC
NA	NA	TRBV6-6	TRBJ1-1	CASSYSGAAGTEAFF	TGTGCCAGCAGTTACTCGGGTGCTGCGGGCACTGAAGCTTTCTTT
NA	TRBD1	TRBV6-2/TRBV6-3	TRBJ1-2	CASSYQTGGNYGYTF	TGTGCCAGCAGTTACCAGACAGGGGGCAACTATGGCTACACCTTC
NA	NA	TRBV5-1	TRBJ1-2	CASSLLLSNGYTF	TGCGCCAGCAGCTTGCTACTGTCAAATGGCTACACCTTC
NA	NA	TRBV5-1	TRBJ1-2	CASSLGRQGRGYTF	TGCGCCAGCAGCTTGGGGCGTCAGGGTCGGGGCTACACCTTC
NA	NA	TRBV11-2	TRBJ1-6	CASSSLQGYRASPLHF	TGTGCCAGCAGTTCCCTCCAGGGTTATCGGGCTTCACCCCTCCACTTT
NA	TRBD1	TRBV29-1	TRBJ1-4	CSVVVYRGQGFKLFF	TGCAGCGTTGTCGTATATAGGGGACAGGGGTTTAAACTGTTTTTT
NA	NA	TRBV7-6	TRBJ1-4	CASSSYQGTNEKLFF	TGTGCCAGCAGCTCCTACCAGGGGACTAATGAAAAACTGTTTTTT
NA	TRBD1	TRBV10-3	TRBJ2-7	CAISKRQTGSSYEQYF	TGTGCCATCAGTAAACGACAGACAGGGAGCTCCTACGAGCAGTACTTC
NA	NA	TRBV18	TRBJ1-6	CASSGGANSPLHF	TGTGCCAGCTCGGGGGGGGCAAATTCACCCCTCCACTTT
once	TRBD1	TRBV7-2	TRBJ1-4	CASSLEGVRGLTNEKLFF	TGTGCCAGCAGCTTAGAAGGGGTCAGGGGGCTCACTAATGAAAAACTGTTTTTT
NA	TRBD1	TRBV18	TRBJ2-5	CASSPRDRGETQYF	TGTGCCAGCTCGCCTAGGGACAGGGGAGAGACCCAGTACTTC
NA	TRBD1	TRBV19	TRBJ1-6	CASKDRENYNSPLHF	TGTGCCAGTAAGGACAGGGAGAATTATAATTCACCCCTCCACTTT
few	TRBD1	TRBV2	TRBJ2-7	CASGGQTGHEQYF	TGTGCCAGCGGGGGACAGACGGGCCACGAGCAGTACTTC
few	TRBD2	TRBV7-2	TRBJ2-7	CASSFGGGKYEQYF	TGTGCCAGCAGCTTCGGGGGGGGAAAATACGAGCAGTACTTC
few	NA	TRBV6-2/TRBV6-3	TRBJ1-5	CASSSLSRAGNQPQHF	TGTGCCAGCAGTTCCCTTTCCAGGGCGGGCAATCAGCCCCAGCATTTT
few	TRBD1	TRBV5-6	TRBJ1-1	CASSSLRGSYTEAFF	TGTGCCAGCAGCTCCCTCAGGGGGTCCTACACTGAAGCTTTCTTT
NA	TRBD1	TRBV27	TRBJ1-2	CASSRDRGRIDGYTF	TGTGCCAGCAGTAGGGACAGGGGGCGTATCGATGGCTACACCTTC
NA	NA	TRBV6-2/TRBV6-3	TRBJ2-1	CASTPPQAGRRSNEQFF	TGTGCCAGCACCCCCCCCCAAGCGGGTCGCCGGAGTAATGAGCAGTTCTTC
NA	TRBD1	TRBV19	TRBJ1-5	CASSAPSRDRNQPQHF	TGTGCCAGTAGTGCGCCGAGCCGGGACAGGAATCAGCCCCAGCATTTT
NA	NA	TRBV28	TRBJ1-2	CASLAGFYGYTF	TGTGCCTCCCTGGCGGGCTTCTATGGCTACACCTTC
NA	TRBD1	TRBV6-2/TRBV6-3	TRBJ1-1	CASSLDRGRNPEAFF	TGTGCCAGCAGCCTAGACAGGGGGCGTAATCCTGAAGCTTTCTTT